What follows is one T cell receptor (beta chain) and its context. What it binds is unknown. Amplification yielded TCR beta CDR3 regions, with RNA transcripts as the source. First-round RT-PCR with HTBI primers amplified the TCR CDR3 region. In TCRdb, the multiplex PCR reads were re-called with MiXCR into one record per CDR3 protein. The data hold around 620,000 distinct CDR3 sequences, with about half observed a single time. This sample is drawn from a study of T cells in Graves' hyperthyroidism and ophthalmopathy. General study points: In the blood, most expanded thyroid clonotypes above 0.001 appeared as well.

This CDR3 has 13 residues. CDR1 and CDR2 (germline): DFQATT, SNEGSKA (reference sequence). The V gene end was trimmed by 4 bases and the J gene end by 5 bases; junction bases not matched to a gene: 6. Lactation, pregnancy, other autoimmune disease or uncontrolled infection excluded patients. Sequenced material: peripheral blood or thyroid tissue (not recorded which). The rearrangement joins TRBV20-1 to TRBJ2-5; 8 positions agree with TRBD1. This receptor was obtained from an adult woman with Graves' disease, either hyperthyroidism or ophthalmopathy (not recorded which). The CDR3 sequence is CSAIDRGEETQYF. CDR3 DNA: TGCAGTGCTATAGACAGGGGAGAGGAGACCCAGTACTTC.